These 26 T cell receptor beta chains were all obtained from the same sample, sequenced in a study of T cell responses to AZD1222 COVID-19 vaccine. This table comes from immunoSEQ multiplex PCR, and its TCRdb copy is limited to in-frame clones, with some not included. The sample yields 95,000 to 100,000 clones, roughly 83% seen once. The starting material was peripheral blood, obtained 28 days after the second AZD1222 dose. The receptors were gathered from an adult who received the AZD1222 COVID-19 vaccine.

The chain links TRBV3-1 (or the pseudogene TRBV3-2) to TRBJ2-3; no clear D. The V gene lost 3 bases and the J gene lost 5 bases, with 12 bases spanning the gap. Germline V gene data show CDR1 as LGHDT and CDR2 as YNNKEL (reference sequence). The CDR3 is 14 residues long. The CDR3 coding sequence is TGTGCCAGCAGCCAGGGTGGGCTCGGAGATACGCAGTATTTT. The encoded protein is CASSQGGLGDTQYF.

V and J are TRBV25-1 and TRBJ2-7; tentatively, D is TRBD1 or TRBD2 (5 bases each). CDR3 length: 14 residues. Germline values: CDR1 MGHDK, CDR2 SYGVNS. Deletions cut 1 base from V and 4 bases from J, with 11 bases between. The CDR3 protein is CASSESGREYEQYF. DNA for the CDR3: TGTGCCAGCAGTGAATCGGGCAGGGAGTACGAGCAGTACTTC.

The J gene is TRBJ2-7, the V gene TRBV6-5, with TRBD2 identical over 7 bases. This CDR3 region has 15 residues. The ends lost 6 bases at V and 2 bases at J; junction bases unmatched: 10. Germline values: CDR1 MNHEY, CDR2 SVGAGI. CDR3 bases: TGTGCCAGCAGGGCAAGTCTAGCGGAGACCTACGAGCAGTACTTC. Translating gives CASRASLAETYEQYF.

The chain is built from TRBV19 and TRBJ1-1; D not resolved. The CDR3 is 15 amino acids. Germline V gene lookup returns CDR1 LNHDA and CDR2 SQIVND (reference sequence). V shed 3 bases and J shed 1 base, with 12 bases lying between them. CDR3 protein: CASSIGEQANTEAFF. In DNA, the CDR3 is TGTGCCAGTAGTATTGGGGAGCAAGCGAACACTGAAGCTTTCTTT.

The chain uses TRBV9 and TRBJ2-2; no clear D. The CDR3 loop spans 16 amino acids. Trimming cost V 0 bases and J 0 bases, with 9 bases left between them. CDR1 SGDLS and CDR2 YYNGEE come from the germline V gene. The CDR3, as DNA: TGTGCCAGCAGCGTAGGCGTGGGCGCGAACACCGGGGAGCTGTTTTTT. Residues: CASSVGVGANTGELFF.

With regard to this clone: The junction does not match germline at one end; this may be a read error. The rearrangement links TRBV4-3 to TRBJ2-3, with D perhaps TRBD2 (5 bases). The germline CDR1 and CDR2 sequences are LGHNA and YSLEER. This CDR3 is built from 15 residues. In nucleotides, the CDR3 is TGCGCCAGCAGACAAGAAGTCCGGAGGTGGGATACGCAGTATTTT. Its translation: CASRQEVRRWDTQYF.

The chain recombines TRBV29-1 with TRBJ2-3; D is ambiguous. Germline CDR1 reads SQVTM; CDR2 reads ANQGSEA. The CDR3 consists of 13 residues. The CDR3 region has the DNA TGCAGTTCTACACCGAAAAGCACAGATACGCAGTATTTT. Its translation is CSSTPKSTDTQYF.

The CDR3 loop reads CATSGSDETQYF. CDR3 DNA: TGTGCCACCAGTGGGAGTGACGAGACCCAGTACTTC. This rearrangement joins TRBV24-1 to TRBJ2-5; D is unresolved. The V gene lost 5 bases and the J gene lost 5 bases, with 8 bases spanning the gap. The V gene's germline CDR1 is KGHDR and CDR2 SFDVKD. The CDR3 totals 12 residues.

The chain employs TRBV7-3 and TRBJ2-5; tentative D call: TRBD1 (6 bases). The germline V gene has CDR1 SGHTA and CDR2 FQGTGA. This CDR3 contains 14 residues. V was cut by 1 base and J by 4 bases, with 10 bases left in between. The CDR3 here is CASSLNGGLETQYF. The CDR3 coding sequence is TGTGCCAGCAGCTTAAATGGGGGCTTAGAGACCCAGTACTTC. Full variable domain (remainder filled in from reference TRBV7-3 and TRBJ2-5): GAGVSQTPSNKVTEKGKYVELRCDPISGHTALYWYRQSLGQGPEFLIYFQGTGAADDSGLPNDRFFAVRPEGSVSTLKIQRTERGDSAVYLCASSLNGGLETQYFGPGTRLLVL.

The rearrangement uses TRBV2 and TRBJ1-2; no clear D gene. Germline assignment: CDR1 SNHLY and CDR2 FYNNEI. Trimming took 6 bases from V and 5 from J, leaving 19 bases between them. This CDR3 region has 15 residues. As DNA, the CDR3 is TGTGCCAGCAGCGATCGCCGGGCCCGTCCATATGGCTACACCTTC. Translating gives CASSDRRARPYGYTF. Together with reference TRBV2 and TRBJ1-2, the CDR3 gives the full variable domain: EPEVTQTPSHQVTQMGQEVILRCVPISNHLYFYWYRQILGQKVEFLVSFYNNEISEKSEIFDDQFSVERPDGSNFTLKIRSTKLEDSAMYFCASSDRRARPYGYTFGSGTRLTVV.

This clone was seen only a few times. The chain carries TRBV29-1 and TRBJ2-3, with TRBD1 matching 9 bases. The CDR3 contains 16 residues. Germline CDR1 SQVTM, CDR2 ANQGSEA. Trimming removed 7 bases from V and 1 base from J; junction bases left unmatched: 12. CDR3 in DNA: TGCAGCGGTGCGCGGCGACAGGGGGTGGGCACAGATACGCAGTATTTT. Translated: CSGARRQGVGTDTQYF.

V usage is TRBV30 and J usage is TRBJ2-7; D may be TRBD1 (5 bases). Germline V gene sequence: CDR1 GTSNPN, CDR2 SVGIG (reference sequence). This CDR3 has 14 amino acids. V shed 2 bases and J shed 3 bases, with 14 bases lying between them. Written as DNA, the CDR3 is TGTGCCTGGAGTCGCCAGGGCGCAAACTACGAGCAGTACTTC. It encodes CAWSRQGANYEQYF.

The rearrangement joins TRBV15 to TRBJ2-3; no reliable D call. CDR1 LNHNV and CDR2 YYDKDF come from the germline V gene (reference sequence). The V end was cut by 4 bases, the J end by 3 bases, with 5 bases between. CDR3 size: 12 residues. The CDR3 region has the DNA TGTGCCACCAGCATGAAGACAGATACGCAGTATTTT. It is translated as CATSMKTDTQYF.

This clone is a singleton in its sample. The V call is TRBV6-1, the J call TRBJ1-1; no definite D call. The CDR3 covers 12 residues. The germline CDR1 and CDR2 sequences are MNHNS and SASEGT. V was trimmed by 8 bases and J by 10 bases, leaving 17 bases between them. The CDR3 DNA reads TGTGCCAGCTCCGGTAAGCCGGTGCGAGCTTTCTTT. Encoded protein: CASSGKPVRAFF.

The count of this clone is one. The chain uses TRBV4-1 and TRBJ2-5; 8 nucleotides agree with TRBD2. Germline CDR1 MGHRA, CDR2 YSYEKL. The length of the CDR3 is 15 residues. J was trimmed by 4 bases and V by 1 base; bases with no gene match: 5. The CDR3 DNA sequence: TGCGCCAGCAGCCAAGCGGGGGGGTCGATAGAGACCCAGTACTTC. This gives the protein CASSQAGGSIETQYF.

This clone has just one count. The V and J genes are TRBV11-3 and TRBJ1-3; perhaps TRBD1 as D (5 bases). This CDR3 has 14 residues. Germline lookup yields CDR1 SGHNT and CDR2 YENEEA. Trimming took off 5 bases at V and 0 bases at J, with 8 bases between the two ends. The CDR3 is CASSAGLSGNTIYF. For the CDR3, the DNA is TGTGCCAGCAGCGCGGGACTCTCTGGAAACACCATATATTTT.

This chain links TRBV3-1 (or the pseudogene TRBV3-2) with TRBJ2-5; 9 nucleotides agree with TRBD2. The V and J ends lost 0 bases and 4 bases, in that order; junction bases with no gene match: 15. The germline CDR1 and CDR2 sequences are LGHDT and YNNKEL (reference sequence). The CDR3 is 19 amino acids. The CDR3 is CASSQDGIGRGGLRETQYF. CDR3 DNA: TGTGCCAGCAGCCAAGACGGGATAGGGCGGGGGGGCCTTAGAGAGACCCAGTACTTC.

This chain joins TRBV6-5 and TRBJ2-7; the D gene is possibly TRBD1 (6 bases). The V and J ends lost 10 bases and 4 bases respectively, with 17 bases between them. CDR1 and CDR2 (germline): MNHEY, SVGAGI. The length of the CDR3 is 13 residues. CDR3 DNA sequence: TGTGCCACCTCTAGGGGGACATTGTACGAGCAGTACTTC. Its protein product is CATSRGTLYEQYF.

The V call is TRBV5-6, the J call TRBJ1-1; weak D call: TRBD1 (6 bases). The CDR3 consists of 14 residues. The V end lost 1 base, the J end lost 4 bases, and 11 bases lay between the germline ends. Germline CDR1 SGHDT, CDR2 YYEEEE. CDR3 in amino acids: CASSLNQGSTEAFF. CDR3 DNA: TGTGCCAGCAGCTTGAATCAGGGGAGCACTGAAGCTTTCTTT.

This clone was observed a handful of times. Here the CDR3 DNA reads TGTGCCAGTAGTATGACAGGAGACTTACCGAATTATGGCTACACCTTC. Translated: CASSMTGDLPNYGYTF. This sequence joins TRBV19 and TRBJ1-2, with TRBD1 as a possible D gene (6 bases). This CDR3 has 16 amino acids. V lost 3 bases, J lost 5 bases, and 19 bases lay in between. Per germline, CDR1 LNHDA and CDR2 SQIVND (reference sequence).

The chain recombines TRBV18 with TRBJ1-2, with TRBD1 as a possible D gene (5 bases). Germline V lookup: CDR1 KGHSH, CDR2 LQKENI. The germline V and J ends were trimmed by 4 bases and 0 bases, with 9 bases remaining between them. The CDR3 sequence is 14 residues long. The CDR3 DNA is TGTGCCAGCTCACGCGGGGCCTCTAACTATGGCTACACCTTC. Protein sequence: CASSRGASNYGYTF. Complete variable domain (other parts from reference TRBV18 and TRBJ1-2): NAGVMQNPRHLVRRRGQEARLRCSPMKGHSHVYWYRQLPEEGLKFMVYLQKENIIDESGMPKERFSAEFPKEGPSILRIQQVVRGDSAAYFCASSRGASNYGYTFGSGTRLTVV.

This clone was found a few times. This chain links TRBV10-3 with TRBJ1-1; 7 bases line up with TRBD1. This CDR3 has 14 residues. The junction had 12 bases not matched to a gene; V was cut back by 7 bases and J by 7 bases. CDR1 is ENHRY, CDR2 SYGVKD, per germline. The CDR3 loop is CAINPRGGADEAFF. DNA of the CDR3: TGTGCCATCAACCCCAGGGGGGGCGCGGATGAAGCTTTCTTT.

The sample holds one count of this clone. The chain carries TRBV7-9 and TRBJ1-2, with D uncertain. Per germline, CDR1 SEHNR and CDR2 FQNEAQ (reference sequence). The V end lost 1 base, the J end lost 4 bases, and 4 bases lay between the germline ends. The CDR3 contains 12 residues. CDR3 loop: CASSLDGYGYTF. The CDR3 DNA sequence: TGTGCCAGCAGCTTAGACGGCTATGGCTACACCTTC.

The chain recombines TRBV11-3 with TRBJ1-3; possible D gene TRBD1, 6 bases. V was cut by 5 bases and J by 4 bases, with 12 bases left in between. Germline lookup yields CDR1 SGHNT and CDR2 YENEEA. CDR3 length: 14 residues. The CDR3 sequence is CASSPTGRGNTIYF. The CDR3 region has the DNA TGTGCCAGCAGCCCAACAGGGAGAGGAAACACCATATATTTT.

The chain carries TRBV19 and TRBJ1-1, with D unresolved. CDR3 length: 13 amino acids. Trimming left V 8 bases short and J 5 bases short, with 15 bases between. The germline gives CDR1 LNHDA, CDR2 SQIVND (reference sequence). The CDR3 loop reads CASRGNPRTEAFF. The CDR3 DNA follows: TGTGCCAGTCGCGGGAACCCGCGGACTGAAGCTTTCTTT.

V and J are TRBV7-2 and TRBJ2-7; perhaps TRBD2 as D (6 bases). Per the germline V gene, CDR1 is SGHTA and CDR2 is FQGNSA. This CDR3 is built from 16 residues. Trimming left V 3 bases short and J 5 bases short, with 20 bases between. Here the CDR3 DNA reads TGTGCCAGCAGCTTCCAAGCAGCCAGCGGGTTCGACGAGCAGTACTTC. This sequence encodes CASSFQAASGFDEQYF.